A selection of T cell receptor beta chains follows, all from one sample in a study of blood T cell repertoires in COVID-19. TCRdb's copy holds only in-frame clones and misses some; the assay was immunoSEQ multiplex PCR. The data hold 130,000 to 150,000 clones, with roughly 84% observed a single time. The sequenced sample consisted of peripheral blood. The source is a human donor in a cohort sampled during active COVID-19. The CDR3 runs from the conserved cysteine through the conserved F or W. The D gene is left open where the match is weak. The size of a clone is reported for some rows only, either as once, few or many, or as a class for expanded clones.

length: 17
D: TRBD1
V: TRBV27
J: TRBJ1-5
size: .
CDR3: CASSLFGTGISNQPQHF
DNA: TGTGCCAGCAGTTTATTTGGGACAGGGATTAGCAATCAGCCCCAGCATTTT

length: 11
D: TRBD1
V: TRBV28
J: TRBJ1-1
size: .
CDR3: CASRTGLEAFF
DNA: TGTGCCAGCAGGACAGGGCTGGAAGCTTTCTTT

length: 11
D: .
V: TRBV30
J: TRBJ1-4
size: .
CDR3: CAWSRGEKLFF
DNA: TGTGCCTGGAGTAGGGGTGAAAAACTGTTTTTT

length: 15
D: TRBD1
V: TRBV9
J: TRBJ1-6
size: .
CDR3: CASSARTGHNSPLHF
DNA: TGTGCCAGCAGCGCACGGACAGGACATAATTCACCCCTCCACTTT

length: 13
D: TRBD1
V: TRBV7-2
J: TRBJ1-1
size: few
CDR3: CASSVRGTDEAFF
DNA: TGTGCCAGCAGCGTCCGCGGGACAGATGAAGCTTTCTTT

length: 15
D: TRBD1
V: TRBV6-5
J: TRBJ1-4
size: .
CDR3: CASSKTGTGPEKLFF
DNA: TGTGCCAGCAGTAAAACCGGGACAGGGCCTGAAAAACTGTTTTTT

length: 14
D: TRBD2
V: TRBV7-2
J: TRBJ2-3
size: .
CDR3: CASSSGLALDTQYF
DNA: TGTGCCAGCAGCTCCGGACTAGCCTTAGATACGCAGTATTTT

length: 15
D: .
V: TRBV27
J: TRBJ1-6
size: .
CDR3: CASSPLGGYGSPLHF
DNA: TGTGCCAGCAGTCCCCTAGGAGGGTACGGTTCACCCCTCCACTTT

length: 15
D: .
V: TRBV4-3
J: TRBJ1-2
size: .
CDR3: CASSQVEWQTYGYTF
DNA: TGCGCCAGCAGCCAAGTGGAGTGGCAGACCTATGGCTACACCTTC

length: 15
D: .
V: TRBV19
J: TRBJ2-1
size: .
CDR3: CASSRQAGSYNEQFF
DNA: TGTGCCAGTAGTAGACAAGCGGGCTCCTACAATGAGCAGTTCTTC

length: 12
D: TRBD1
V: TRBV30
J: TRBJ1-5
size: few
CDR3: CAWSRDREIQHF
DNA: TGTGCCTGGTCCCGGGACAGGGAAATCCAGCATTTT

length: 15
D: .
V: TRBV18
J: TRBJ1-1
size: .
CDR3: CASSPPAVGLTEAFF
DNA: TGTGCCAGCTCACCACCCGCGGTGGGACTCACTGAAGCTTTCTTT

length: 15
D: .
V: TRBV28
J: TRBJ2-6
size: .
CDR3: CASSLGGPGANVLTF
DNA: TGTGCCAGCAGTTTAGGAGGGCCCGGGGCCAACGTCCTGACTTTC

length: 13
D: TRBD1
V: TRBV6-5
J: TRBJ1-2
size: .
CDR3: CASSRGQDYGYTF
DNA: TGTGCCAGCAGCAGGGGGCAGGACTATGGCTACACCTTC

length: 12
D: .
V: TRBV30
J: TRBJ1-6
size: .
CDR3: CAQGGRNSPLHF
DNA: TGTGCCCAGGGTGGCCGCAATTCACCCCTCCACTTT

length: 15
D: TRBD1
V: TRBV18
J: TRBJ1-5
size: .
CDR3: CASSPPGQGAQPQHF
DNA: TGTGCCAGCTCACCACCGGGACAGGGGGCACAGCCCCAGCATTTT

length: 13
D: .
V: TRBV11-3
J: TRBJ2-1
size: .
CDR3: CASSTAGRHEQFF
DNA: TGTGCCAGCAGCACTGCGGGGAGACATGAGCAGTTCTTC

length: 14
D: TRBD1
V: TRBV5-1
J: TRBJ2-7
size: .
CDR3: CASTFGSGGYEQYF
DNA: TGCGCCAGCACCTTCGGCTCAGGGGGCTACGAGCAGTACTTC

length: 18
D: TRBD1
V: TRBV9
J: TRBJ2-3
size: .
CDR3: CASSVVGQGARGTDTQYF
DNA: TGTGCCAGCAGCGTAGTGGGACAGGGGGCTAGGGGCACAGATACGCAGTATTTT

length: 13
D: .
V: TRBV23-1
J: TRBJ2-7
size: many
CDR3: CASSQSDSNEQYF
DNA: TGCGCCAGCAGTCAATCCGATAGCAACGAGCAGTACTTC

length: 14
D: TRBD1
V: TRBV5-1
J: TRBJ1-1
size: .
CDR3: CASSMDRGKTEAFF
DNA: TGCGCCAGCAGCATGGACAGGGGGAAGACTGAAGCTTTCTTT

length: 13
D: .
V: TRBV28
J: TRBJ2-2
size: .
CDR3: CAHRGIDTGELFF
DNA: TGTGCCCACCGGGGGATAGACACCGGGGAGCTGTTTTTT

length: 14
D: .
V: TRBV20-1
J: TRBJ2-2
size: .
CDR3: CSASRGAGTGELFF
DNA: TGCAGTGCTAGTCGGGGGGCGGGGACCGGGGAGCTGTTTTTT

length: 18
D: TRBD2
V: TRBV7-2
J: TRBJ2-5
size: .
CDR3: CASSLVGGASGTQETQYF
DNA: TGTGCCAGCAGCTTAGTTGGTGGGGCTAGCGGGACCCAAGAGACCCAGTACTTC

length: 12
D: .
V: TRBV10-3
J: TRBJ1-2
size: .
CDR3: CAITGPGSGYTF
DNA: TGTGCCATCACCGGACCGGGGTCGGGCTACACCTTC

length: 16
D: .
V: TRBV7-8
J: TRBJ1-1
size: .
CDR3: CASSLPKRGGNTEAFF
DNA: TGTGCCAGCAGCCTCCCAAAGCGGGGGGGGAACACTGAAGCTTTCTTT

length: 15
D: .
V: TRBV19
J: TRBJ1-1
size: .
CDR3: CASSILAVGNTEAFF
DNA: TGTGCCAGTAGTATATTAGCGGTTGGCAACACTGAAGCTTTCTTT

length: 15
D: .
V: TRBV6-5
J: TRBJ2-3
size: once
CDR3: CASSYSGLLTDTQYF
DNA: TGTGCCAGCAGTTACTCGGGACTTCTCACAGATACGCAGTATTTT

length: 13
D: .
V: TRBV30
J: TRBJ1-4
size: few
CDR3: CAWSGSSYEKLFF
DNA: TGTGCCTGGAGTGGGAGTTCGTATGAAAAACTGTTTTTT

length: 15
D: TRBD1
V: TRBV4-3
J: TRBJ1-2
size: once
CDR3: CASSQGTGEDYGYTF
DNA: TGCGCCAGCAGCCAAGGGACAGGGGAGGACTATGGCTACACCTTC

length: 13
D: .
V: TRBV2
J: TRBJ1-1
size: .
CDR3: CASRPGGNTEAFF
DNA: TGTGCCAGCAGGCCGGGTGGGAACACTGAAGCTTTCTTT

length: 14
D: .
V: TRBV7-2
J: TRBJ1-3
size: .
CDR3: CASNPGGTENTIYF
DNA: TGTGCCAGCAACCCGGGTGGGACTGAAAACACCATATATTTT

length: 17
D: TRBD1
V: TRBV4-3
J: TRBJ1-1
size: .
CDR3: CASSQDLGGQGAGRAFF
DNA: TGCGCCAGCAGCCAAGATCTTGGTGGACAGGGGGCCGGTCGAGCTTTCTTT

length: 16
D: TRBD2
V: TRBV9
J: TRBJ2-3
size: .
CDR3: CASSVLKTAGADTQYF
DNA: TGTGCCAGCAGCGTCCTGAAGACAGCGGGGGCAGATACGCAGTATTTT

length: 14
D: TRBD1
V: TRBV9
J: TRBJ2-7
size: .
CDR3: CASSEQGVSYEQYF
DNA: TGTGCCAGCAGCGAACAGGGGGTCTCCTACGAGCAGTACTTC

length: 14
D: TRBD1
V: TRBV6-6
J: TRBJ1-3
size: medium-sized
CDR3: CASRDGQGGNTIYF
DNA: TGTGCCAGCAGAGATGGACAGGGTGGAAACACCATATATTTT

length: 15
D: .
V: TRBV10-3
J: TRBJ1-2
size: .
CDR3: CAIRPPEAQGNGYTF
DNA: TGTGCCATCAGACCCCCAGAGGCGCAGGGAAACGGCTACACCTTC

length: 14
D: .
V: TRBV5-1
J: TRBJ2-2
size: .
CDR3: CASIRGAGDGELFF
DNA: TGCGCCAGCATCCGGGGGGCCGGGGACGGGGAGCTGTTTTTT

length: 14
D: TRBD2
V: TRBV20-1
J: TRBJ2-7
size: once
CDR3: CSASRAGFSYEQYF
DNA: TGCAGTGCTAGTAGAGCGGGGTTTAGCTACGAGCAGTACTTC

length: 14
D: .
V: TRBV10-3
J: TRBJ1-4
size: .
CDR3: CAISGGQTNEKLFF
DNA: TGTGCCATCAGTGGGGGGCAAACTAATGAAAAACTGTTTTTT

length: 13
D: .
V: TRBV7-3
J: TRBJ2-7
size: few
CDR3: CASSFGQSYEQYF
DNA: TGTGCCAGCAGCTTCGGTCAATCCTACGAGCAGTACTTC

length: 17
D: TRBD1
V: TRBV6-2/TRBV6-3
J: TRBJ2-4
size: once
CDR3: CASSYSKGQGDKNIQYF
DNA: TGTGCCAGCAGTTACTCGAAGGGCCAGGGGGACAAAAACATTCAGTACTTC

length: 18
D: .
V: TRBV27
J: TRBJ1-6
size: .
CDR3: CASSLAPRQAEYNSPLHF
DNA: TGTGCCAGCAGTTTAGCCCCCAGACAGGCGGAATATAATTCACCCCTCCACTTT

length: 12
D: TRBD1
V: TRBV30
J: TRBJ2-4
size: .
CDR3: CAWSPGGQGRRF
DNA: TGTGCCTGGAGTCCGGGGGGACAGGGGCGGAGGTTC

length: 15
D: .
V: TRBV16
J: TRBJ2-7
size: .
CDR3: CASSQGGLKSREQYF
DNA: TGTGCCAGCAGCCAAGGGGGCCTCAAGAGTCGCGAGCAGTACTTC

length: 16
D: TRBD1
V: TRBV19
J: TRBJ1-5
size: once
CDR3: CASSAWDRGEIQPQHF
DNA: TGTGCCAGTAGTGCCTGGGACAGGGGTGAGATTCAGCCCCAGCATTTT

length: 16
D: TRBD2
V: TRBV7-7
J: TRBJ2-5
size: .
CDR3: CASSPGLAGNQETQYF
DNA: TGTGCTAGCAGTCCCGGACTAGCGGGTAACCAAGAGACCCAGTACTTC

length: 19
D: TRBD2
V: TRBV4-1
J: TRBJ2-1
size: .
CDR3: CASSPLGGVGTSSYNEQFF
DNA: TGCGCCAGCAGCCCTCTTGGGGGGGTGGGGACTAGCTCCTACAATGAGCAGTTCTTC

length: 19
D: TRBD2
V: TRBV3-1/TRBV3-2
J: TRBJ2-1
size: .
CDR3: CASSLAGGPLSSSYNEQFF
DNA: TGTGCCAGCAGCCTCGCGGGGGGCCCCCTTTCCAGCTCCTACAATGAGCAGTTCTTC

length: 13
D: .
V: TRBV5-1
J: TRBJ1-2
size: .
CDR3: CASSLATDYGYTF
DNA: TGCGCCAGCAGCTTAGCGACAGACTATGGCTACACCTTC

length: 12
D: TRBD1
V: TRBV28
J: TRBJ1-6
size: .
CDR3: CASSSVSQGAHF
DNA: TGTGCCAGCAGTTCAGTTTCCCAGGGGGCCCACTTT

length: 14
D: .
V: TRBV4-2
J: TRBJ1-5
size: once
CDR3: CASSQGGSNQPQHF
DNA: TGTGCCAGCAGCCAGGGGGGTAGCAATCAGCCCCAGCATTTT

length: 13
D: .
V: TRBV7-2
J: TRBJ2-7
size: .
CDR3: CASSLVSSYEQYF
DNA: TGTGCCAGCAGCCTCGTGAGCTCCTACGAGCAGTACTTC

length: 12
D: .
V: TRBV7-2
J: TRBJ1-2
size: .
CDR3: CASSLRLYGYTF
DNA: TGTGCCAGCAGCTTAAGACTCTATGGCTACACCTTC

length: 15
D: .
V: TRBV7-9
J: TRBJ1-1
size: .
CDR3: CASSLRGQQNTEAFF
DNA: TGTGCCAGCAGCTTACGGGGACAACAGAACACTGAAGCTTTCTTT

length: 13
D: .
V: TRBV7-8
J: TRBJ2-7
size: once
CDR3: CASSLGGVYEQYF
DNA: TGTGCCAGCAGCTTAGGGGGCGTTTACGAGCAGTACTTC

length: 15
D: TRBD1
V: TRBV18
J: TRBJ1-2
size: .
CDR3: CASSLGTDDRYGYTF
DNA: TGTGCCAGCTCACTCGGGACAGACGATCGCTATGGCTACACCTTC

length: 17
D: TRBD1
V: TRBV2
J: TRBJ1-4
size: .
CDR3: CASSVFAGDRANEKLFF
DNA: TGTGCCAGCAGTGTATTTGCCGGGGACAGGGCTAATGAAAAACTGTTTTTT

length: 16
D: .
V: TRBV5-1
J: TRBJ2-1
size: .
CDR3: CASSRWSGTSYNEQFF
DNA: TGCGCCAGCAGCCGTTGGTCTGGGACTTCCTACAATGAGCAGTTCTTC